Below, one T cell receptor beta chain is given with its context. Its antigen target is currently unknown. No qualities accompany the bases; no much larger clone lies one base away. CD8 naive samples were obtained by positive selection for CCR7 among CD45RO-negative cells, yielding a CD45RA+CCR7+ population from which TemRA cells were excluded. The donors were healthy, HIV-negative adults who had no recently reported acute infections or vaccinations. Every donor was a Caucasian adult residing in Nashville, Tennessee, USA. Blood was collected by leukapheresis, and PBMCs were isolated by Ficoll-Histopaque density gradient centrifugation and then cryopreserved in liquid nitrogen vapor phase. Purity and quantity of every magnetically sorted T cell population were checked by analytical flow cytometry. Genomic DNA was isolated from every sorted fraction and measured by UV absorbance on a Nanodrop 2000c.

This specimen belongs to a study of shared clonotypes between healthy human individuals (dated by TCRdb to the early 2020s). In terms of the full investigation: A few men and a couple of women, aged 18 to 49 years, made up the cohort. Libraries were prepared and TCR repertoires were sequenced by different laboratories using diverse techniques, in order to increase sequencing depth and limit assay-specific biases. To estimate repertoire size and how much clonotype sharing occurs between individuals, the study deeply sequenced the blood TCR repertoires of roughly 5 healthy adults. For each donor, CD4 naive and CD4 memory were each given three plates, CD8 naive was given two plates, and CD8 memory was given one plate. Each donor's leukapheresis produced roughly between roughly 0.85 and 10 billion PBMCs.

Here is what the overall study found, with its caveats: Only blood was sampled, and tissue TCR repertoires likely differ from those in blood. The genetic and exposure-history diversity represented was limited by the small number of donors. Rarefaction of sorted-subset datasets indicated incomplete sequencing despite the large sequencing depth. Clonotypes shared by all four sorted-subset donors showed higher generation probabilities than non-shared clonotypes. Sharing across a handful of donors was observed for roughly 5% of naive CD4, over 3% of naive CD8, around 2.5% of memory CD4, and around 0.44% of memory CD8 clonotypes. Based on pairwise subsampling, the degree of clonotype sharing among donors was expected to be affected by sequencing depth. Naive subsets generally had larger estimated clonotype richness than memory subsets.

V and J are trimmed by 5 bases and 0 bases, and the gene matches miss 7 bases of the junction. Inclusive of the bounding cysteine and phenylalanine, the CDR3 is 17 residues long. The DNA shown is the 51-base CDR3, in frame from base 1. The germline V gene gives CDR1 as MDHEN and CDR2 as SYDVKM. Using the deep immunoSEQ assay, multiplex PCR amplified TCR CDR3 regions from genomic DNA. For each cell subset, the extracted genomic DNA was distributed evenly across all wells of several immunoSEQ 96-well plates, and each plate served as one replicate. Each replicate PCR for sorted subsets received about 180 ng genomic DNA, equal to about 30,000 T cell genomes. Purified libraries were measured with a Qubit 3.0 fluorometer, size-checked on a Bioanalyzer 2100, and measured again with the KAPA Library Quantification kit. Every immunoSEQ 96-well plate was sequenced on a dedicated single-read 150-cycle Illumina NextSeq 550 flow cell. In the original analysis: Because the immunoSEQ output included only junctional sequences and no quality scores, the filtering could not be the same as the filtering used for full-length reads. Sequences were annotated with PyIR, a Python wrapper for IgBLAST v1.9, and V/J genes and CDR3 were assigned using IMGT germline references. Reads were removed for weak V/J assignments (E-value above 1e-6), missing CDR3, stop codons, out-of-frame junctions, or ambiguous translated residues. V3J clonotypes were defined as sequences sharing the same inferred V gene, J gene, and CDR3 amino acid sequence. Percentage overlap between repertoires was computed as shared unique clonotypes divided by the size of the smaller repertoire. Repertoire richness was assessed with RTK rarefaction, the Chao1 estimator, and Recon v2.1 estimates of unobserved clonotypes. For all TCRbeta clonotypes obtained by the gDNA method from a handful of donors, generation probabilities were computed with OLGA. TCRdb re-hosts the immuneACCESS table, in-frame sequences only. Its copies lack some clones; in the studies checked, an unresolved V gene accounts for under half of them, and the cause for the rest is not known. D and trimming come from the DNA, and the V and J calls and clone size come from that table. For this sample there are approximately 1.9 million clones; over 85% appear just once. The top ten constitute more than 1.5% of the sample.

The sequenced material came from naive CD8+ T cells from PBMCs. The intended sense of this specimen's cell subset or site label: CD45RA+CCR7+. This TCR came from a man younger than 35 in good health. Some clones in this sample may be carry-over from other donors' samples. The sequence is built from TRBV28 and TRBJ1-6; the junction holds 7 bases that match TRBD1. The DNA reads TGTGCCAGCAGTCGGGACAGACCGAGCTCCTATAATTCACCCCTCCACTTT. This sequence encodes CASSRDRPSSYNSPLHF.